The present TCR beta chain was sequenced within a study of CD8 T cells in Susac syndrome. Study information: Susac syndrome patients were untreated, on corticosteroids with some adding intravenous immunoglobulin, or on intravenous immunoglobulin only.

The CDR3 length is 13 residues. Deletions cut 7 bases from V and 4 bases from J, with 16 bases between. Germline lookup yields CDR1 SQVTM and CDR2 ANQGSEA. RNA was extracted with the RNeasy kit, and a quantity of roughly 0.5 to 1 ug was reverse transcribed using random hexamers. Via MiXCR, TCRdb re-called the immunoSEQ multiplex PCR reads, giving one row per CDR3 protein. The repertoire includes approximately 190,000 distinct CDR3 sequences, under 97% of them detected once, and around 0.092% sits in the top ten. Sequencing of TCR beta was undertaken in CD8+ and CD4+ T cells derived from blood. Sequencing was carried out using CD4+ T cells from PBMCs. The TCR sequence derives from a human donor with Susac syndrome. The chain couples TRBV29-1 to TRBJ1-2, with D possibly TRBD1 on 6 matching bases. This chain's CDR3 is CSAKRSQGYGYTF. For the CDR3, the DNA is TGCAGCGCTAAAAGGTCACAGGGCTATGGCTACACCTTC.